This T cell receptor (beta chain) appears in the sequencing data of a study of OX40 agonist ivuxolimab in advanced cancers. Study-wide background: The patients received ivuxolimab by intravenous route every 2 weeks at 0.01 to 10 mg/kg. Study conclusions and caveats: Circulating CD4+ and CD8+ T cells showed clonal expansion by week 6 at 0.1 to 3.0 mg/kg.

Profiled with immunoSEQ multiplex PCR; TCRdb holds only in-frame clones, not every one. The sample has 75,000 to 95,000 clones; roughly 85% are singletons. V lost 4 bases, J lost 3 bases, and 8 bases lay in between. There are 13 residues in the CDR3. Looked up from germline, CDR1 is SGHRS and CDR2 is YFSETQ. This clone was observed a single time. As yet, its antigen is unknown. The source material was CD4+ or CD8+ T cells sorted from blood, sampled in a trial of the OX40 agonist ivuxolimab. The gene calls are TRBV5-1 and TRBJ2-1; D is possibly TRBD2 (6 bases). The sequence was collected from an adult with an advanced solid tumor such as melanoma, head and neck, liver or kidney cancer. The CDR3 region is CASSQDYYNEQFF. The DNA of the CDR3 is TGCGCCAGCAGCCAGGACTACTACAATGAGCAGTTCTTC. The whole variable domain, filled in from reference TRBV5-1 and TRBJ2-1, reads KAGVTQTPRYLIKTRGQQVTLSCSPISGHRSVSWYQQTPGQGLQFLFEYFSETQRNKGNFPGRFSGRQFSNSRSEMNVSTLELGDSALYLCASSQDYYNEQFFGPGTRLTVL.